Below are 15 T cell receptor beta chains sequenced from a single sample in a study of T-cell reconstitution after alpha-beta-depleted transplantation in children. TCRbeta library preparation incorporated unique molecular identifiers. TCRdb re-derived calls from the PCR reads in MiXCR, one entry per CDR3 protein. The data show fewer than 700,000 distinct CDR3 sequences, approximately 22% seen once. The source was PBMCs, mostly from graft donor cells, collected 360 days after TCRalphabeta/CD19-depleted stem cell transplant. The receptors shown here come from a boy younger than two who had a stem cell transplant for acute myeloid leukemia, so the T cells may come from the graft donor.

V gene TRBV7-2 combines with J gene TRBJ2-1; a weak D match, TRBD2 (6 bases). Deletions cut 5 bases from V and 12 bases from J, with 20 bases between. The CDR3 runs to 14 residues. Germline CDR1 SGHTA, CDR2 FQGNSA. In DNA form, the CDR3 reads TGTGCCAGCAGCCCCTCCGGGACTTTAGGCGGGCAGTTCTTC. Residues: CASSPSGTLGGQFF.

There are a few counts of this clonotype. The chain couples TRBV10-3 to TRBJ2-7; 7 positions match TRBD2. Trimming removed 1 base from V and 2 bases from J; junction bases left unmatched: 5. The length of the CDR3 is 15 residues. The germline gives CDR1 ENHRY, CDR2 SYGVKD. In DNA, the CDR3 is TGTGCCATCAGTGAGTTCCAGCGGGGCGCCTACGAGCAGTACGTC. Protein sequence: CAISEFQRGAYEQYV.

CDR3 loop: CASSLQKSGMNTEAFF. CDR3 in DNA: TGCGCCAGCAGCTTGCAAAAGAGCGGCATGAACACTGAAGCTTTCTTT. The V call is TRBV5-1, the J call TRBJ1-1; D gene ambiguous. The CDR3 sequence is 16 residues long. Between the trimmed V and J ends, which lost 1 base and 0 bases, there was a span of 13 bases. Per germline, CDR1 SGHRS and CDR2 YFSETQ.

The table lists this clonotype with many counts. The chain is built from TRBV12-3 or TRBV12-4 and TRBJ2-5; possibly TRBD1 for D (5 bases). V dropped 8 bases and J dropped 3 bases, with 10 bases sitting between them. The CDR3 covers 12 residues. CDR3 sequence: CASRIREETQYF. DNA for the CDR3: TGTGCCAGCCGAATCAGGGAAGAGACCCAGTACTTC.

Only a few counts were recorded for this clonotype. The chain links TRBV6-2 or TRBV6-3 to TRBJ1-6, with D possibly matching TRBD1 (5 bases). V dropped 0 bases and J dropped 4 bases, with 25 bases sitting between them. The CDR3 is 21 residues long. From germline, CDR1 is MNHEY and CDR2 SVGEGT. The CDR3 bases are TGTGCCAGCAGTTACTCGAAACACTCTCTGCATAGGGGCCGATATAATTCACCCCTCCACTTT. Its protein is CASSYSKHSLHRGRYNSPLHF.

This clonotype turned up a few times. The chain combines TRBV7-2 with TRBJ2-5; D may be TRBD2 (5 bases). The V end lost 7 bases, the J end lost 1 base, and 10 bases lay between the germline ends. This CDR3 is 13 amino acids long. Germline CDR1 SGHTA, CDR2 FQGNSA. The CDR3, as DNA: TGTGCCAGCACCCGGACTTTCCAAGAGACCCAGTACTTC. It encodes CASTRTFQETQYF.

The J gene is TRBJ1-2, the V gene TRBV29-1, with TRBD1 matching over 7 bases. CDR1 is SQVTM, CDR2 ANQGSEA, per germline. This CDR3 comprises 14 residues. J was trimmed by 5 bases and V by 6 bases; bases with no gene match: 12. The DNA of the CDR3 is TGCAGCGTCGCTCTTTTAGGGGGCCGATATGGCTACACCTTC. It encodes CSVALLGGRYGYTF. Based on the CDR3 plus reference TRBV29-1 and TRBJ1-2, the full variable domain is SAVISQKPSRDICQRGTSLTIQCQVDSQVTMMFWYRQQPGQSLTLIATANQGSEATYESGFVIDKFPISRPNLTFSTLTVSNMSPEDSSIYLCSVALLGGRYGYTFGSGTRLTVV.

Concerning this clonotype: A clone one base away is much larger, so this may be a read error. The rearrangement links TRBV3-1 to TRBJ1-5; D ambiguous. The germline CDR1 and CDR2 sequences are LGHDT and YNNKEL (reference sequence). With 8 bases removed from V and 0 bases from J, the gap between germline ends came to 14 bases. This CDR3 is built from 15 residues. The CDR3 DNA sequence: TGTGCCAGCGGCGCCGCGATAAATAGCAATCAGCCCCAGCATTTT. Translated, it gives CASGAAINSNQPQHF.

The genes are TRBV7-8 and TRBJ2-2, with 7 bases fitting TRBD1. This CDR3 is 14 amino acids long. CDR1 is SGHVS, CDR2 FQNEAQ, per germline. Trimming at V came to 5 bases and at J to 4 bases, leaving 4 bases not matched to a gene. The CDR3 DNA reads TGTGCCAGCAGCAAGGGGGCCGTCACCGGGGAGCTGTTTTTT. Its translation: CASSKGAVTGELFF.

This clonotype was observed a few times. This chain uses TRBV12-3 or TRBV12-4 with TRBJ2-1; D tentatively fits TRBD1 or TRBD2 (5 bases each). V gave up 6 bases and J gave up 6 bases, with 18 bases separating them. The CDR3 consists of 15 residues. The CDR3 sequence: CASSRAGRRFNEQFF. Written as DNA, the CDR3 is TGTGCCAGCAGCAGGGCCGGGCGGAGGTTCAATGAGCAGTTCTTC.

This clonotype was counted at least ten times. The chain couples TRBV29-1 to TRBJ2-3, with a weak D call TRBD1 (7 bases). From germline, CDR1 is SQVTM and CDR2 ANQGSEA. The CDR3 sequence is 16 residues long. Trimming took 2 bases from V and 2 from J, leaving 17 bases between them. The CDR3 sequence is CSVERRGRGDTDTQYF. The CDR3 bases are TGCAGCGTTGAACGAAGGGGCAGGGGGGACACAGATACGCAGTATTTT.

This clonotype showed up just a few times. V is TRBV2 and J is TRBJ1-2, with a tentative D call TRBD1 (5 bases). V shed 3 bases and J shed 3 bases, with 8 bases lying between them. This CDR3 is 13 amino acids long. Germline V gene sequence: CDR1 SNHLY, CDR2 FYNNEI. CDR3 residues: CASSEGRDYGYTF. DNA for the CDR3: TGTGCCAGCAGTGAGGGCAGGGACTATGGCTACACCTTC.

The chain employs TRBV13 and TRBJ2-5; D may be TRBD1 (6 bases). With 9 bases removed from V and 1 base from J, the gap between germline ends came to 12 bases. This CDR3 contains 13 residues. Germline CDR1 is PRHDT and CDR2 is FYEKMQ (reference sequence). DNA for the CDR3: TGTGCCAGACGAGACAGGTTCCAAGAGACCCAGTACTTC. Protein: CARRDRFQETQYF.

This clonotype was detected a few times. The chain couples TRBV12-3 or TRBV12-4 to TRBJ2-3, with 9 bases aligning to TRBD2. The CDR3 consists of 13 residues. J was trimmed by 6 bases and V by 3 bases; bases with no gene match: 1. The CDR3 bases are TGTGCCAGCAGTTTCCTAGCGGGGGATACGCAGTATTTT. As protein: CASSFLAGDTQYF.

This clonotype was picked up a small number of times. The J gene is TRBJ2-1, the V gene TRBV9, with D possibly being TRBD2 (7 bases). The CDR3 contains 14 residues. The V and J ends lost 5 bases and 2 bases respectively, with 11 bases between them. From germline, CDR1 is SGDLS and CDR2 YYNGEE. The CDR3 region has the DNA TGTGCCAGCAGTGAGGGGGGGACCTACAATGAGCAGTTCTTC. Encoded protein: CASSEGGTYNEQFF.